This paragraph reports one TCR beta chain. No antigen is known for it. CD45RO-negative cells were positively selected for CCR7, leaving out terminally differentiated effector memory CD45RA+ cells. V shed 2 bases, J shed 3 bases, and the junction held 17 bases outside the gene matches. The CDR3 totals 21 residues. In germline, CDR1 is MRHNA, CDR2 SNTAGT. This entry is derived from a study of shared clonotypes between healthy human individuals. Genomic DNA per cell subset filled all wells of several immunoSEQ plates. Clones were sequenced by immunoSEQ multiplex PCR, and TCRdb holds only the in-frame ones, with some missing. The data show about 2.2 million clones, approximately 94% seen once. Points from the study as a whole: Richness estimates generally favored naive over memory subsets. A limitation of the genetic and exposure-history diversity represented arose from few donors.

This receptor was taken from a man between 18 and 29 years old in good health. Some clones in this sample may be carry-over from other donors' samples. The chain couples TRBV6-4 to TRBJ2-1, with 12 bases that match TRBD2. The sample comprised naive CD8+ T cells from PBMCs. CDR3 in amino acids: CASSDPSTLLAGGPYYNEQFF. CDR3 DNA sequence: TGTGCCAGCAGTGACCCTTCCACACTACTAGCGGGAGGCCCGTACTACAATGAGCAGTTCTTC.